The subject of this entry is one T cell receptor (beta chain). Clones were read by immunoSEQ multiplex PCR, and TCRdb kept only the in-frame ones, dropping some. The sample holds about 330,000 clones; 88% are singletons and the top ten take over 4.5%. This entry belongs to a study of blood T cell repertoires in COVID-19. This CDR3 is 16 amino acids long. Trimming took 6 bases from V and 1 from J; bases not matched to a gene: 7. In germline, CDR1 is ENHRY, CDR2 SYGVKD. The V and J genes are TRBV10-3 and TRBJ1-5; 9 bases are shared with TRBD1. Sequences were obtained from PBMCs or T cells enriched from blood (not recorded which). The TCR sequence derives from a man aged 30-40 years who had recovered from COVID-19. The CDR3 reads CAISPNRGLSNQPQHF. For the CDR3, the DNA is TGTGCCATCAGCCCGAACAGGGGGCTCAGCAATCAGCCCCAGCATTTT.